The 20 T cell receptor beta chains below come from one sample, sequenced in a study of chemoradiotherapy in HPV16-positive cancers (dated by TCRdb to between 2021 and 2023). Library preparation used the immunoSEQ multiplex PCR assay. In its TCRdb copy, this immuneACCESS table keeps in-frame sequences only and misses some clones. Where compared with another copy, unresolved V genes explain less than half of these, and the others have no known cause. Recorded for this sample are about 53,000 clones; 90% of them occurred a single time. The top ten constitute about 3.5% of the sample. This specimen consisted of blood, obtained from a patient who underwent chemoradiotherapy. The receptors stem from a human donor with HPV-associated anogenital cancer.

V usage is TRBV5-6 and J usage is TRBJ2-7; 11 bases fit TRBD2. The CDR3 consists of 14 residues. V shed 2 bases, J shed 4 bases, and the junction held 2 bases outside the gene matches. CDR1 and CDR2 from the germline V gene are SGHDT and YYEEEE. The CDR3 spells CASSLLAGDYEQYF. CDR3 DNA: TGTGCCAGCAGCTTACTAGCGGGGGATTACGAGCAGTACTTC.

This chain links TRBV5-1 with TRBJ1-3; D is possibly TRBD1 (5 bases). CDR3 length: 16 amino acids. Germline V gene lookup returns CDR1 SGHRS and CDR2 YFSETQ. Trimming removed 0 bases at V and 0 bases at J, with 10 bases between. CDR3 sequence (DNA): TGCGCCAGCAGCTTGGGGACACTGATCTCTGGAAACACCATATATTTT. It is translated as CASSLGTLISGNTIYF.

CDR3 sequence (DNA): TGCGCCAGCAGCCACGGGACAGCCTCAGCTAACTATGGCTACACCTTC. Amino acid sequence: CASSHGTASANYGYTF. The chain recombines TRBV5-1 with TRBJ1-2, with 7 nucleotides matching TRBD1. With 4 bases clipped from V and 0 bases from J, the junction kept 9 bases outside the gene matches. The CDR3 contains 16 residues. Germline CDR1 SGHRS, CDR2 YFSETQ. The variable domain in full, with the rest retrieved from reference TRBV5-1 and TRBJ1-2, is KAGVTQTPRYLIKTRGQQVTLSCSPISGHRSVSWYQQTPGQGLQFLFEYFSETQRNKGNFPGRFSGRQFSNSRSEMNVSTLELGDSALYLCASSHGTASANYGYTFGSGTRLTVV.

This chain uses TRBV30 with TRBJ1-1; no reliable D call. The CDR3 totals 15 residues. Germline-derived CDR1 and CDR2 are GTSNPN and SVGIG (reference sequence). V gave up 0 bases and J gave up 1 base, with 12 bases separating them. CDR3 DNA sequence: TGTGCCTGGAGTGTAGGTGACACAAAGAACACTGAAGCTTTCTTT. It is translated as CAWSVGDTKNTEAFF. The full variable domain, its missing parts supplied by reference TRBV30 and TRBJ1-1, is SQTIHQWPATLVQPVGSPLSLECTVEGTSNPNLYWYRQAAGRGLQLLFYSVGIGQISSEVPQNLSASRPQDRQFILSSKKLLLSDSGFYLCAWSVGDTKNTEAFFGQGTRLTVV.

The chain links TRBV7-9 to TRBJ2-1; 10 bases align to TRBD2. The CDR3 is made up of 15 amino acids. With 4 bases clipped from V and 3 bases from J, the junction kept 3 bases outside the gene matches. Germline V gene sequence: CDR1 SEHNR, CDR2 FQNEAQ (reference sequence). The CDR3 loop is CASSYSGGSYNEQFF. For the CDR3, the DNA is TGTGCCAGCAGCTATAGCGGGGGGAGCTACAATGAGCAGTTCTTC.

The chain combines TRBV4-1 with TRBJ2-1, with D perhaps TRBD2 (6 bases). The CDR3 spans 17 residues. V was clipped by 4 bases and J by 4 bases, with 20 bases between them. Germline V gene data show CDR1 as MGHRA and CDR2 as YSYEKL. In nucleotides, the CDR3 is TGCGCCAGCAGCCGCCCCCGACTAGTCCGAAGTTACAATGAGCAGTTCTTC. Translating it yields CASSRPRLVRSYNEQFF.

This chain uses TRBV19 with TRBJ1-5, with TRBD1 matching over 7 bases. Germline CDR1 is LNHDA and CDR2 is SQIVND (reference sequence). The length of the CDR3 is 17 residues. V was pared by 5 bases and J by 0 bases, with 10 bases of the junction left unmatched. The CDR3 DNA is TGTGCCAGTAGTTATTCCGGACAGGTTTATAGCAATCAGCCCCAGCATTTT. Translating it yields CASSYSGQVYSNQPQHF.

The V call is TRBV19, the J call TRBJ1-2; D is perhaps TRBD1 (5 bases). The V end lost 1 base, the J end lost 4 bases, and 13 bases lay between the germline ends. CDR1 is LNHDA and CDR2 is SQIVND in the germline V gene (reference sequence). The CDR3 covers 15 residues. The CDR3 DNA reads as TGTGCCAGTAGTATAGGGGGACCACGCGGCTATGGCTACACCTTC. The encoded protein is CASSIGGPRGYGYTF.

This clone was detected only a few times. This chain joins TRBV6-5 and TRBJ2-7; 8 bases are a match to TRBD2. CDR1 and CDR2 (germline): MNHEY, SVGAGI. The length of the CDR3 is 15 residues. V lost 2 bases and J lost 2; bases outside the gene matches: 5. The CDR3 DNA is TGTGCCAGCAGTTACGGGCTAGCGGGCACCTACGAGCAGTACTTC. Translated: CASSYGLAGTYEQYF.

The gene calls are TRBV5-1 and TRBJ1-2; 7 nucleotides line up with TRBD1. The CDR3 has 14 amino acids. Germline V lookup: CDR1 SGHRS, CDR2 YFSETQ. Losses at the gene ends were 3 bases for V and 1 base for J; bases not matched to a gene: 3. CDR3 sequence (DNA): TGCGCCAGCAGCTGGGACAGCGGTAACTATGGCTACACCTTC. Its translation: CASSWDSGNYGYTF. Drawing the rest from reference TRBV5-1 and TRBJ1-2, the complete variable domain is KAGVTQTPRYLIKTRGQQVTLSCSPISGHRSVSWYQQTPGQGLQFLFEYFSETQRNKGNFPGRFSGRQFSNSRSEMNVSTLELGDSALYLCASSWDSGNYGYTFGSGTRLTVV.

The J gene is TRBJ1-2, the V gene TRBV19; tentative D call: TRBD1 (5 bases). V lost 1 base to trimming and J lost 2 bases, with 14 bases between them. The CDR3 runs 16 residues. Germline CDR1 LNHDA, CDR2 SQIVND (reference sequence). Here the CDR3 reads CASSIVGARRNYGYTF. CDR3 DNA sequence: TGTGCCAGTAGTATAGTAGGGGCGCGGAGAAACTATGGCTACACCTTC. The full variable domain, rest sourced from reference TRBV19 and TRBJ1-2, is DGGITQSPKYLFRKEGQNVTLSCEQNLNHDAMYWYRQDPGQGLRLIYYSQIVNDFQKGDIAEGYSVSREKKESFPLTVTSAQKNPTAFYLCASSIVGARRNYGYTFGSGTRLTVV.

The chain combines TRBV5-4 with TRBJ2-2, with no clear D. CDR3 length: 14 residues. Germline CDR1 SGHNT, CDR2 YYREEE (reference sequence). V was clipped by 1 base and J by 4 bases, with 8 bases between them. In nucleotides, the CDR3 is TGTGCCAGCAGCTTGAGTGGTTTCACCGGGGAGCTGTTTTTT. It yields the protein CASSLSGFTGELFF.

V usage is TRBV5-1 and J usage is TRBJ1-2; TRBD1 aligns across 8 bases. The germline V gene has CDR1 SGHRS and CDR2 YFSETQ. The CDR3 consists of 13 residues. Trimming took 4 bases from V and 7 from J; bases not matched to a gene: 6. The CDR3 region has the DNA TGCGCCAGCAGCCCCCAGGGGGCGGGTGGCTACACCTTC. Translation: CASSPQGAGGYTF.

This chain connects TRBV18 to TRBJ1-5; no clear D gene. The V gene's germline CDR1 is KGHSH and CDR2 LQKENI. The CDR3 length is 14 residues. V was trimmed by 2 bases and J by 2 bases, leaving 7 bases between them. The CDR3 protein is CASSPVDRNQPQHF. CDR3 nucleotides: TGTGCCAGCTCACCAGTGGATCGCAATCAGCCCCAGCATTTT.

V usage is TRBV25-1 and J usage is TRBJ1-2, with TRBD1 as a possible D gene (6 bases). The CDR3 contains 14 residues. Trimming took 9 bases from V and 4 from J, leaving 18 bases between them. Germline values: CDR1 MGHDK, CDR2 SYGVNS. CDR3 DNA sequence: TGTGCCAGTCAAAGTGCGGGGGGCGGCTATGGCTACACCTTC. Translated, it gives CASQSAGGGYGYTF.

This clone appeared a few times. V and J are TRBV6-5 and TRBJ2-1; TRBD1 might be the D (6 bases). The germline V gene encodes CDR1 MNHEY and CDR2 SVGAGI. V was trimmed by 5 bases and J by 11 bases, leaving 13 bases between them. The CDR3 contains 12 residues. CDR3 region: CASSPPQGKQFF. The CDR3 DNA sequence: TGTGCCAGCAGTCCTCCCCAGGGGAAGCAGTTCTTC.

This CDR3 is CASSHTYGYTF. The CDR3 DNA is TGTGCCAGCAGCCACACCTATGGCTACACCTTC. The chain combines TRBV6-5 with TRBJ1-2; D unclear. Germline lookup yields CDR1 MNHEY and CDR2 SVGAGI. The CDR3 runs 11 residues. Trimming took off 6 bases at V and 4 bases at J, with 6 bases between the two ends.

The V gene is TRBV7-3, the J gene TRBJ2-3, with a tentative D call TRBD2 (5 bases). V lost 2 bases to trimming and J lost 4 bases, with 10 bases between them. The CDR3 extends over 14 amino acids. Germline lookup yields CDR1 SGHTA and CDR2 FQGTGA. The CDR3 DNA reads as TGTGCCAGCAGCTTAGGCCTAGCATCAGATACGCAGTATTTT. It yields the protein CASSLGLASDTQYF.

The V gene is TRBV28, the J gene TRBJ2-3; D is perhaps TRBD2 (6 bases). Trimming left V 8 bases short and J 0 bases short, with 18 bases between. This CDR3 is built from 16 residues. Germline CDR1 reads MDHEN; CDR2 reads SYDVKM. CDR3 sequence reads: CASGTPGAGSTDTQYF. For the CDR3, the DNA is TGTGCCAGCGGTACCCCCGGGGCGGGGAGCACAGATACGCAGTATTTT.

The rearrangement joins TRBV5-5 to TRBJ1-1, with D unresolved. Per germline, CDR1 SGHKS and CDR2 YYEKEE (reference sequence). The CDR3 totals 12 residues. Trimming stripped 4 bases from V and 5 bases from J, with 9 bases between. The CDR3 sequence is CASSLSGTEAFF. The CDR3 DNA is TGTGCCAGCAGCCTTTCAGGAACTGAAGCTTTCTTT.